This TCR beta chain was identified in a study of graft-versus-host responses after intestinal transplantation. Across the whole study: Tacrolimus and steroids were given for about 3 years to all recipients after anti-thymocyte globulin induction. Study results and caveats: Some patients had graft-donor T cell macrochimerism. In their allografts, the ratios of graft-versus-host to host-versus-graft T cell clones were high. Early post-transplant HvG declines tracked with peak circulating GvH clone levels.

Trimming took 6 bases from V and 4 from J, leaving 12 bases between them. Germline CDR1 and CDR2: SGHTS and YDEGEE. CDR3 length: 13 amino acids. Sequencing was performed with immunoSEQ multiplex PCR; in TCRdb, only in-frame clones are kept and a portion is missing. The sample lists 45,000 to 50,000 clones, approximately 95% seen once, with about 5.5% in the top ten. In the case of this clone: Its antigen is still unknown.

This chain uses TRBV5-8 with TRBJ2-3; D is perhaps TRBD1 (6 bases). This specimen consisted of PBMCs, obtained approximately 740 days after a first intestinal transplant, on the day of a second. The clonotype was recovered from a human patient who received an intestinal transplant, so some T cells may come from the graft donor. CDR3 bases: TGTGCCAGCATACAGGGTTTCCCAGATACGCAGTATTTT. It codes for CASIQGFPDTQYF.